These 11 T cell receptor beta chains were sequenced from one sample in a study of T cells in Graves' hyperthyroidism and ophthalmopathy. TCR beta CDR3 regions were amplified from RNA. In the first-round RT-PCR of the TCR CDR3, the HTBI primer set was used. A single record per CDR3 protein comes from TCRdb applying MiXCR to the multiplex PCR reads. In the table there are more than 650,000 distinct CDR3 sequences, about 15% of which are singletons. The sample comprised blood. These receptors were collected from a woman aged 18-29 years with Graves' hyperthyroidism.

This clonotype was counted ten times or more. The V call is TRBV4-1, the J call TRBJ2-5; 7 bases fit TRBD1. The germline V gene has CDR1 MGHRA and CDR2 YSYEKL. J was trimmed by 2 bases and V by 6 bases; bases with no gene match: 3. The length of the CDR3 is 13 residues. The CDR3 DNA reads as TGCGCCAGCAGACCCAGGGGGCAAGAGACCCAGTACTTC. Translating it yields CASRPRGQETQYF.

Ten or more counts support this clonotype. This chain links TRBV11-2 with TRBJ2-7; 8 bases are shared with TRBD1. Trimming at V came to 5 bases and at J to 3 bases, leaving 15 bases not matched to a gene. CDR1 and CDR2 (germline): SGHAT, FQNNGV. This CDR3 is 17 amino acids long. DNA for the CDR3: TGTGCCAGCAGCCCCCTTTTTGCGGTACAGGGGGTCTACGAGCAGTACTTC. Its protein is CASSPLFAVQGVYEQYF.

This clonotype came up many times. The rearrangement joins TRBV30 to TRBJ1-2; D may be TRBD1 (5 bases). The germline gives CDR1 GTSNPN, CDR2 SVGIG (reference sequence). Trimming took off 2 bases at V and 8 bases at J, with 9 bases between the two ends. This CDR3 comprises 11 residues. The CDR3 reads CAWSTGAGYTF. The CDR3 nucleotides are TGTGCCTGGAGTACCGGGGCCGGCTACACCTTC.

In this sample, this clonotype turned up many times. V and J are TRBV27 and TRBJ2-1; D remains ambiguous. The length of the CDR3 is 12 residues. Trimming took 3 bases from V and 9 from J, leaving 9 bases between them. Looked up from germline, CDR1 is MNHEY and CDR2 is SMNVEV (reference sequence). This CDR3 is CASSLLRGEQFF. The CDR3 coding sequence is TGTGCCAGCAGTTTGTTGCGTGGTGAGCAGTTCTTC.

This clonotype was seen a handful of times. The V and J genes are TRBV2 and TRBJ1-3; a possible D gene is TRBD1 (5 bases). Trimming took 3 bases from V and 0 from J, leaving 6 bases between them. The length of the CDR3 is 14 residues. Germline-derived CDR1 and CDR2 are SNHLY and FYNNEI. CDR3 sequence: CASSEGPSGNTIYF. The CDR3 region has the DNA TGTGCCAGCAGTGAGGGACCCTCTGGAAACACCATATATTTT.

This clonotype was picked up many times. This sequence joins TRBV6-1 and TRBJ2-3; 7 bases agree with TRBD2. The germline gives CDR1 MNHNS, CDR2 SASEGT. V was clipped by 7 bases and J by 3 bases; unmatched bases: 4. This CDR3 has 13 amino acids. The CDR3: CASTPSGTDTQYF. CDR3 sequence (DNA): TGTGCCAGCACTCCTAGCGGTACAGATACGCAGTATTTT.

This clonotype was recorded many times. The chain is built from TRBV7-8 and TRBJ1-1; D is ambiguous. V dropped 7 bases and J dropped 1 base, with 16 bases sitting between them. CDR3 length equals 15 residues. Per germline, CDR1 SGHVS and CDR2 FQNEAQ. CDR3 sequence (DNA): TGTGCCAGCACCCAGATCTCCGGGCAGAACACTGAAGCTTTCTTT. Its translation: CASTQISGQNTEAFF.

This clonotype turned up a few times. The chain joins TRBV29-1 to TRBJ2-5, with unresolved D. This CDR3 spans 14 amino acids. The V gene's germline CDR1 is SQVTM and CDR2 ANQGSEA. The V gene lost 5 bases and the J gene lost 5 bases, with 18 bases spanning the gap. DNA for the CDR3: TGCAGCGTTACGCTGGGGATACGACGGGAGACCCAGTACTTC. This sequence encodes CSVTLGIRRETQYF.

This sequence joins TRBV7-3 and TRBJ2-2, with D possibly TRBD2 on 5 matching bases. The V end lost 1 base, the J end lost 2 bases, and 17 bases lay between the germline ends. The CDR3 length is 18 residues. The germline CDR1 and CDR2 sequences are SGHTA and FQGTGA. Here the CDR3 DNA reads TGTGCCAGCAGCTTAAGTACGGACGGAGGACGAAACACCGGGGAGCTGTTTTTT. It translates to CASSLSTDGGRNTGELFF.

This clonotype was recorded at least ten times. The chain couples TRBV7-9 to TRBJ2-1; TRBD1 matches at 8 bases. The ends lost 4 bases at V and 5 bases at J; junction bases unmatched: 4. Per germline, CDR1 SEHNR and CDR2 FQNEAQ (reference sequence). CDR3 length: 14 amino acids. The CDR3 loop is CASSSRGRDNEQFF. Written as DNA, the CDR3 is TGTGCCAGCAGCTCCAGGGGGCGTGACAATGAGCAGTTCTTC.

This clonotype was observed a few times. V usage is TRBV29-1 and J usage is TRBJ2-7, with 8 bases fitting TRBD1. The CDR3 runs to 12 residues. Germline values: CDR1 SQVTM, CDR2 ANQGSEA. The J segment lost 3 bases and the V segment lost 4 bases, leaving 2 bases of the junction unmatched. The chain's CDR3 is CSVVGTGYEQYF. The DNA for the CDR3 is TGCAGCGTTGTAGGGACAGGCTACGAGCAGTACTTC.